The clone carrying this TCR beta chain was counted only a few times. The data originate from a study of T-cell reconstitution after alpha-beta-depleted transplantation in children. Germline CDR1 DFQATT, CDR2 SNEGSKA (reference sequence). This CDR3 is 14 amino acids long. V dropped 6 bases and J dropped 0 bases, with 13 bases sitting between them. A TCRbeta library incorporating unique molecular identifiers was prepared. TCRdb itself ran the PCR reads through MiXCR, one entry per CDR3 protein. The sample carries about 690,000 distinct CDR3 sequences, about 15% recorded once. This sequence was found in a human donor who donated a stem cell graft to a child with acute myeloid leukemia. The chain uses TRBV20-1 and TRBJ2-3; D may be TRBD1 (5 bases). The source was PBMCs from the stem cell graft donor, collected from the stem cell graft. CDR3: CSANRGYSTDTQYF. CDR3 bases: TGCAGTGCCAATAGGGGCTATAGCACAGATACGCAGTATTTT.